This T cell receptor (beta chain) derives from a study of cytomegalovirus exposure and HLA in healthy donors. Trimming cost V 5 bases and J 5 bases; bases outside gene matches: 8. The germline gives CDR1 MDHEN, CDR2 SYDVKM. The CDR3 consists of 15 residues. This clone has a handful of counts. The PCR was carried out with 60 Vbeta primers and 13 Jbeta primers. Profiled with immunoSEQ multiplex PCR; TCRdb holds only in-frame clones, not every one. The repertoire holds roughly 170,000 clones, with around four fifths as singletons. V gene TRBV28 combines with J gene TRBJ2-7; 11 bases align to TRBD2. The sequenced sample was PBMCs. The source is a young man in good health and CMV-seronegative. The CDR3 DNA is TGTGCCAGCAGTCCGACTAGCGGGGCCCCTCACGAGCAGTACTTC. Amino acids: CASSPTSGAPHEQYF.